This T cell receptor beta chain was captured in a study of glioma-infiltrating T cells. The iRepertoire nested amplicon-rescue multiplex PCR amplified TCR alpha and beta CDR3s from RNA. TCRdb re-analysed the multiplex PCR reads in MiXCR, keeping a single row per CDR3 protein. The repertoire consists of some 3,900 distinct CDR3 sequences, with roughly 90% occurring once and the leading ten covering 26%. V dropped 0 bases and J dropped 9 bases, with 13 bases sitting between them. Germline CDR1 is DFQATT and CDR2 is SNEGSKA (reference sequence). The CDR3 is made up of 13 amino acids. This clonotype has only one observation. Its antigen remains unknown. Found in a library prepared for alpha chains, this beta chain is an off-target read, and its abundance has little meaning. Study conclusions and caveats: Above-expected tissue-blood divergence occurred in all gliomas, most in low-grade ones. Only very few CDR3 sequences appeared in both tissue and blood.

Sequencing was performed on glioma tissue, nonneoplastic brain tissue, or PBMCs (not recorded which). V is TRBV20-1 and J is TRBJ2-3, with a possible D match to TRBD1 (5 bases). This receptor was identified in a human donor with low-grade glioma or glioblastoma, undergoing nonglioma brain surgery, or in good health (not recorded which). CDR3 loop: CSARDLMAGTQYF. CDR3 nucleotides: TGCAGTGCTAGAGATCTAATGGCAGGGACGCAGTATTTT.